One sample yielded the 4 T cell receptor beta chains listed below, sequenced in a study of cytomegalovirus exposure and HLA in healthy donors. Both 60 Vbeta primers and 13 Jbeta primers went into the PCR. This table comes from immunoSEQ multiplex PCR, and its TCRdb copy is limited to in-frame clones, with some not included. Its table records about 160,000 clones. Source material: PBMCs. These receptors were collected from a woman aged 55-69 years in good health and CMV-seronegative.

The rearrangement links TRBV6-1 to TRBJ2-7; 11 bases match TRBD2. The junction had 3 bases not matched to a gene; V was cut back by 4 bases and J by 4 bases. Germline loops: CDR1 MNHNS, CDR2 SASEGT. The CDR3 extends over 14 amino acids. The chain's CDR3 is CASSGIAGGYEQYF. CDR3 in DNA: TGTGCCAGCAGTGGAATAGCGGGAGGGTACGAGCAGTACTTC.

The CDR3 is CSAAGTDNQPQHF. The DNA for the CDR3 is TGCAGCGCGGCCGGGACAGACAATCAGCCCCAGCATTTT. This chain uses TRBV29-1 with TRBJ1-5; 7 nucleotides match TRBD1. The germline CDR1 and CDR2 sequences are SQVTM and ANQGSEA. The CDR3 spans 13 residues. V gave up 7 bases and J gave up 3 bases; unmatched junction bases: 6.

The chain links TRBV29-1 to TRBJ1-1; D uncertain. The V end lost 3 bases, the J end lost 1 base, and 3 bases lay between the germline ends. There are 11 residues in the CDR3. Germline CDR1 SQVTM, CDR2 ANQGSEA. The CDR3 protein is CSVDGNTEAFF. CDR3 bases: TGCAGCGTTGACGGGAACACTGAAGCTTTCTTT.

The chain has TRBV7-9 and TRBJ2-7; 9 bases match TRBD1. Losses at the gene ends were 5 bases for V and 2 bases for J; bases not matched to a gene: 7. The CDR3 sequence is 15 residues long. Looked up from germline, CDR1 is SEHNR and CDR2 is FQNEAQ (reference sequence). CDR3 sequence: CASSRGTGSAYEQYF. The DNA of the CDR3 is TGTGCCAGCAGCCGTGGGACAGGGTCTGCCTACGAGCAGTACTTC.